The 17 T cell receptor beta chains below come from one sample, sequenced in a study of CD4+ T cells in melanoma (dated by TCRdb to between 2020 and 2023). The library was generated by the immunoSEQ multiplex PCR assay. TCRdb limited this immuneACCESS table to in-frame rearrangements with V and J called. A share of clones is missing; checked studies link under half to unresolved V genes, and the rest is unexplained. Recorded for this sample are about 140,000 clones; around 90% of them occurred a single time. About 1.6% of the sample belongs to the ten largest clones. All receptors derive from a human donor with melanoma.

The J gene is TRBJ2-7, the V gene TRBV5-1; 12 positions agree with TRBD1. Germline lookup yields CDR1 SGHRS and CDR2 YFSETQ. After removal of 4 bases from V and 4 bases from J, the junction contained 9 bases not matched to a gene. CDR3 length equals 16 residues. The CDR3 nucleotides are TGCGCCAGCAGCCGTGGGGGGACAGGGGGCGGATACGAGCAGTACTTC. Residues: CASSRGGTGGGYEQYF.

Judged by abundance, this clone is medium-sized. The chain carries TRBV4-2 and TRBJ2-3, with D maybe TRBD2 (6 bases). The CDR3 totals 18 residues. Per the germline V gene, CDR1 is LGHNA and CDR2 is YNFKEQ. V dropped 2 bases and J dropped 1 base, with 19 bases sitting between them. The CDR3 region has the DNA TGTGCCAGCAGCCAAACCCCGGGACTCCCCCTAGGCACAGATACGCAGTATTTT. Translating it yields CASSQTPGLPLGTDTQYF.

This chain links TRBV5-1 with TRBJ2-3; 8 bases map to TRBD2. Trimming removed 0 bases from V and 2 bases from J; junction bases left unmatched: 5. The CDR3 contains 16 residues. CDR1 and CDR2 from the germline V gene are SGHRS and YFSETQ. The CDR3 nucleotides read TGCGCCAGCAGCTTGGCCGCGGGGGGCTTCACAGATACGCAGTATTTT. Amino acid sequence: CASSLAAGGFTDTQYF.

This clone was observed a single time. CDR3 nucleotide sequence: TGTGCCATCAGTGACCAAGCGGGGGGAACATGGACCCAGTACTTC. This codes for CAISDQAGGTWTQYF. This chain connects TRBV10-3 to TRBJ2-5, with TRBD2 identical over 9 bases. Losses at the gene ends were 3 bases for V and 7 bases for J; bases not matched to a gene: 9. CDR1 is ENHRY and CDR2 is SYGVKD in the germline V gene. This CDR3 spans 15 amino acids.

The chain uses TRBV15 and TRBJ2-7; possibly TRBD1 for D (6 bases). The germline V gene encodes CDR1 LNHNV and CDR2 YYDKDF (reference sequence). The CDR3 has 16 amino acids. The V gene lost 0 bases and the J gene lost 2 bases, with 14 bases spanning the gap. The CDR3 spells CATSRDLTGTAYEQYF. CDR3 coding DNA: TGTGCCACCAGCAGAGATCTAACAGGGACCGCCTACGAGCAGTACTTC.

This chain uses TRBV4-1 with TRBJ1-5; unclear D gene. Per the germline V gene, CDR1 is MGHRA and CDR2 is YSYEKL. Trimming cost V 2 bases and J 2 bases, with 13 bases left between them. There are 16 residues in the CDR3. The CDR3, as DNA: TGCGCCAGCAGCCAAAGCGGGGTGAGGGGCAATCAGCCCCAGCATTTT. Its translation: CASSQSGVRGNQPQHF.

The CDR3 DNA follows: TGTGCCAGCAGCTACCCGGGACGGCGGTCAGGGGAGGACACTGAAGCTTTCTTT. Its protein is CASSYPGRRSGEDTEAFF. The genes are TRBV7-8 and TRBJ1-1, with D possibly matching TRBD1 (6 bases). The V and J ends lost 4 bases and 3 bases respectively, with 24 bases between them. Germline V gene sequence: CDR1 SGHVS, CDR2 FQNEAQ. CDR3 size: 18 residues.

V and J are TRBV5-1 and TRBJ1-2; D possibly corresponds to TRBD1 (5 bases). Trimming removed 0 bases from V and 7 bases from J, with 13 bases in between. CDR3 length: 14 amino acids. The germline V gene has CDR1 SGHRS and CDR2 YFSETQ. CDR3 sequence: CASSLDTGSGGYTF. The CDR3 nucleotides read TGCGCCAGCAGCTTGGATACAGGCTCGGGTGGCTACACCTTC.

V and J are TRBV15 and TRBJ1-5; D is possibly TRBD1 (5 bases). From germline, CDR1 is LNHNV and CDR2 YYDKDF (reference sequence). This CDR3 is 15 amino acids long. The germline V and J ends were trimmed by 0 bases and 6 bases, with 12 bases remaining between them. CDR3 amino acids: CATSRDLQGAQPQHF. For the CDR3, the DNA is TGTGCCACCAGCAGAGATTTGCAGGGTGCTCAGCCCCAGCATTTT. Full variable domain (remainder filled in from reference TRBV15 and TRBJ1-5): DAMVIQNPRYQVTQFGKPVTLSCSQTLNHNVMYWYQQKSSQAPKLLFHYYDKDFNNEADTPDNFQSRRPNTSFCFLDIRSPGLGDTAMYLCATSRDLQGAQPQHFGDGTRLSIL.

V and J are TRBV5-1 and TRBJ2-5; tentative D call: TRBD1 (5 bases). The germline V gene encodes CDR1 SGHRS and CDR2 YFSETQ. V lost 4 bases and J lost 4, with 20 bases in between. The CDR3 length is 16 residues. CDR3 in amino acids: CASSPQGPSVAETQYF. The CDR3 nucleotides read TGCGCCAGCAGCCCGCAGGGCCCCTCCGTGGCAGAGACCCAGTACTTC.

J is TRBJ1-1 and V is TRBV7-3; TRBD1 matches at 7 bases. The CDR3 consists of 15 residues. CDR1 SGHTA and CDR2 FQGTGA come from the germline V gene. V lost 4 bases, J lost 5 bases, and 10 bases stayed unmatched. DNA for the CDR3: TGTGCCAGCAGCTCCGGACAGGCGCGACGGACTGAAGCTTTCTTT. Its translation is CASSSGQARRTEAFF.

V usage is TRBV11-2 and J usage is TRBJ2-7; D is possibly TRBD2 (7 bases). The CDR3 extends over 14 amino acids. Looked up from germline, CDR1 is SGHAT and CDR2 is FQNNGV. The V gene lost 2 bases and the J gene lost 3 bases, with 11 bases spanning the gap. CDR3 sequence reads: CASSLTGGSYEQYF. For the CDR3, the DNA is TGTGCCAGCAGCTTAACGGGGGGCAGCTACGAGCAGTACTTC. Drawing the rest from reference TRBV11-2 and TRBJ2-7, the complete variable domain is EAGVAQSPRYKIIEKRQSVAFWCNPISGHATLYWYQQILGQGPKLLIQFQNNGVVDDSQLPKDRFSAERLKGVDSTLKIQPAKLEDSAVYLCASSLTGGSYEQYFGPGTRLTVT.

A note on this clone: This CDR3 is also generated by other DNA sequences in the sample. CDR3 sequence reads: CASSLEGYTDTQYF. The CDR3 DNA reads TGCGCCAGCAGCTTGGAGGGCTACACAGATACGCAGTATTTT. This sequence joins TRBV5-1 and TRBJ2-3; D uncertain. The length of the CDR3 is 14 residues. Germline CDR1 reads SGHRS; CDR2 reads YFSETQ. V was shortened by 0 bases and J by 2 bases, with 7 bases between the two germline ends.

The rearrangement joins TRBV5-4 to TRBJ2-7; D not resolved. V lost 0 bases and J lost 3, with 13 bases in between. Germline CDR1 SGHNT, CDR2 YYREEE (reference sequence). The CDR3 is 15 amino acids. The CDR3 spells CASSLAENPYYEQYF. The CDR3 coding sequence is TGTGCCAGCAGCTTGGCGGAAAACCCCTACTACGAGCAGTACTTC.

The chain is built from TRBV5-1 and TRBJ1-2; possible D gene TRBD1, 5 bases. Trimming took 5 bases from V and 3 from J, leaving 11 bases between them. The germline gives CDR1 SGHRS, CDR2 YFSETQ. CDR3 length equals 13 residues. The CDR3 nucleotides read TGCGCCAGCAGGCCCGGGACTGACTATGGCTACACCTTC. Its translation is CASRPGTDYGYTF.

This chain uses TRBV20-1 with TRBJ1-1, with a tentative D call TRBD1 (5 bases). The CDR3 loop spans 11 amino acids. V dropped 4 bases and J dropped 8 bases, with 11 bases sitting between them. Per germline, CDR1 DFQATT and CDR2 SNEGSKA (reference sequence). CDR3 sequence reads: CSATRGVEAFF. DNA for the CDR3: TGCAGTGCTACGAGGGGAGTAGAAGCTTTCTTT.

The chain combines TRBV6-1 with TRBJ1-6; 8 bases agree with TRBD1. V dropped 0 bases and J dropped 6; count of bases not matched to a gene: 7. Germline CDR1 reads MNHNS; CDR2 reads SASEGT. The CDR3 runs 17 residues. In DNA form, the CDR3 reads TGTGCCAGCAGTGAAGCGGGGGACAGGATCCCTAATTCACCCCTCCACTTT. This sequence encodes CASSEAGDRIPNSPLHF.